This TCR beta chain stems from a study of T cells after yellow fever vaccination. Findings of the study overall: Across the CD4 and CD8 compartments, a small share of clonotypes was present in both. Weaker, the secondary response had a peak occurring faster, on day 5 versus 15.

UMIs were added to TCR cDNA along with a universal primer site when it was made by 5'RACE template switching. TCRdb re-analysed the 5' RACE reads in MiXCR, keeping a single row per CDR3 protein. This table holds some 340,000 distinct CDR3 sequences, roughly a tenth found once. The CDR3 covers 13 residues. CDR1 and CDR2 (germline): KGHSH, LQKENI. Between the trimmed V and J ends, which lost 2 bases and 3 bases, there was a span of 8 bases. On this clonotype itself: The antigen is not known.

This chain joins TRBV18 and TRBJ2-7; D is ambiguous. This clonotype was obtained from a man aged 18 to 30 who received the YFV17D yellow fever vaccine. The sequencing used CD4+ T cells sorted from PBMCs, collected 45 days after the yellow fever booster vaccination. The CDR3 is CASSPVAGYEQYV. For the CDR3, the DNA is TGTGCCAGCTCACCAGTAGCAGGCTACGAGCAGTACGTC.